This T cell receptor (beta chain) was retrieved from a study of beta chain features in type 1 diabetes (dated by TCRdb to 2017 to 2018). Context from the whole study: Mean age, gender distribution, total cell number and subset yield did not differ between patients and healthy donors. A total of 107,917,701 sorted cells were examined across all samples, and RNA yield correlated strongly with the number of cells per subset. In the study, recently diagnosed type 1 diabetes patients and matched healthy donors were compared on the TCRB repertoires of their sorted circulating CD4+ T cell subsets. Regulatory and stem cell-like memory subsets were isolated from only 8 patients and 8 healthy donors, whereas naive and central memory subsets came from all 30 or so donors.

The High Capacity cDNA Reverse Transcription Kit was used to reverse transcribe all of the isolated RNA, meaning that expressed TCRB transcripts were what got sequenced. Naive, central memory and regulatory T cell samples underwent deep immunoSEQ sequencing, averaging approximately 3.3 million total reads per sample. Sorted cells were lysed in RLT buffer and RNA was extracted with DNase-treated RNeasy Micro or Mini kits, depending on cell number. To prevent cross-contamination, every cell subset was processed on its own, while patient and healthy donor samples were processed together. The immunoSEQ multiplex PCR was used to amplify TCRB sequences from cDNA, generating 87-bp fragments that spanned the CDR3 region. The amplicons were sequenced using the Illumina HiSeq platform. The study's own analysis went as follows. PCR bias was computationally corrected using synthetic template baselines, reads within Hamming distance 2 were collapsed, and singletons that could not be merged were discarded. By aligning reads against IMGT, V, D and J genes, CDR3 length, and insertions or deletions at six rearrangement sites were assigned. Within each subset, clonotype counts were normalized to the number of sorted cells before true diversity and Gini coefficients were calculated with the tcR R package. Repertoire sharing was quantified using the overlap coefficient calculated on TCRB nucleotide sequences. TCRdb limited this immuneACCESS table to in-frame rearrangements with V and J called. A share of clones is missing; checked studies link under half to unresolved V genes, and the rest is unexplained. V, J and clone size are those of that table, while D and trimming were read from the DNA. In this sample the table shows roughly 140,000 clones, 10% of which occur a single time. The ten largest make up more than 0.4% of the sample.

A single peripheral blood draw of roughly 0.11 L on average was collected from each donor into heparinised tubes. Using a panel that included CD45RO, CCR7, CD25, CD127, CD95 and CD27, naive, central memory, regulatory and stem cell-like memory CD4+ T cells were sorted on a BD FACSAria II. All sorted populations exceeded 98% purity. PBMCs were separated immediately by Lymphoprep density gradient centrifugation and were stained directly, without being cultured. Samples were stained and sorted in pairs, with one healthy donor and one patient per experiment, so that batch effects were minimized. This clone was seen only a few times. Its binding antigen is unknown. It has no much larger one-base neighbor in the sample; base qualities were not kept. What the work shows at the level of the full study, not this receptor alone: Type 1 diabetes patients showed a moderate but significant shortening of TCRB CDR3 length in all four CD4+ subsets. Because small numbers of individuals were included in the HLA sub-analyses, any influence of HLA type on TCRB rearrangement was left unresolved. Shorter templates might have been favored by PCR, but patient and control samples were amplified and corrected together, so both groups would have been affected equally by any skew. Because cDNA was sequenced instead of genomic DNA, activated cells with high expression could be over-represented, although the groups did not differ in activation or CD3 levels. The naive, central memory and regulatory TCRB repertoires appeared to resemble one another more closely among patients than among healthy donors. At VDJ recombination sites, type 1 diabetes patients had fewer insertions and more deleted nucleotides, which implies abnormalities in thymic rearrangement.

Clipping removes 6 bases from V and 3 bases from J, with 4 as the unmatched junction base count. In the germline V gene, CDR1 corresponds to LGHNA and CDR2 to YNFKEQ. CDR3 length: 14 amino acids, cysteine to phenylalanine. Only the CDR3 DNA stays, 42 bases, in frame from base 1. The sequenced sample consisted of central memory CD4+ T cells from blood. This clonotype was obtained from a man between 25 and 39 years old with type 1 diabetes. The sequence joins TRBV4-2 to TRBJ2-5; the central 10 bases match TRBD2. The bases are TGTGCCAGCAGTAGACTAGCGGGTGAAGAGACCCAGTACTTC. Its translation is CASSRLAGEETQYF.